These 21 T cell receptor beta chains came from one sample sequenced in a study of shared clonotypes between healthy human individuals. TCRdb keeps only in-frame clones here, not all; method: immunoSEQ multiplex PCR. The repertoire holds nearly 2 million clones, with about 95% as singletons. Naivety among CD8 cells was defined by CD45RO negativity and positive CCR7 selection, thereby excluding terminally differentiated effector memory CD45RA+ cells. The sequenced material came from naive CD8+ T cells sorted from blood. The receptors stem from a man between 18 and 29 years old in good health.

The chain combines TRBV10-3 with TRBJ2-2; TRBD2 aligns across 10 bases. The CDR3 runs 17 residues. CDR1 is ENHRY, CDR2 SYGVKD, per germline. Trimming took 10 bases from V and 5 from J; bases not matched to a gene: 16. CDR3 region: CASAGTSVMFSTGELFF. Written as DNA, the CDR3 is TGTGCCAGCGCCGGGACTAGCGTCATGTTTTCGACCGGGGAGCTGTTTTTT.

The V gene is TRBV5-4, the J gene TRBJ1-1; D uncertain. Germline V gene sequence: CDR1 SGHNT, CDR2 YYREEE (reference sequence). The CDR3 sequence is 13 residues long. V lost 1 base, J lost 4 bases, and 8 bases lay in between. CDR3: CASSLRATTEAFF. Written as DNA, the CDR3 is TGTGCCAGCAGCTTGAGAGCAACCACTGAAGCTTTCTTT.

The V gene is TRBV7-9, the J gene TRBJ2-1; D call uncertain. Germline V gene sequence: CDR1 SEHNR, CDR2 FQNEAQ (reference sequence). V gave up 3 bases and J gave up 8 bases, with 8 bases separating them. CDR3 size: 12 residues. The CDR3 nucleotides read TGTGCCAGCAGCTTGCTACTCGATGAGCAGTTCTTC. Protein: CASSLLLDEQFF.

This chain links TRBV15 with TRBJ1-4; D gene uncertain. Germline loops: CDR1 LNHNV, CDR2 YYDKDF (reference sequence). V shed 1 base and J shed 5 bases, with 14 bases lying between them. CDR3 size: 16 residues. CDR3 DNA: TGTGCCACCAGCAGAGTGTTGGAGATACTGAATGAAAAACTGTTTTTT. It is translated as CATSRVLEILNEKLFF. Combining the CDR3 with reference TRBV15 and TRBJ1-4 gives the whole variable domain DAMVIQNPRYQVTQFGKPVTLSCSQTLNHNVMYWYQQKSSQAPKLLFHYYDKDFNNEADTPDNFQSRRPNTSFCFLDIRSPGLGDTAMYLCATSRVLEILNEKLFFGSGTQLSVL.

The chain carries TRBV30 and TRBJ1-2; no clear D gene. The V gene's germline CDR1 is GTSNPN and CDR2 SVGIG (reference sequence). This CDR3 is 12 amino acids long. With 0 bases removed from V and 10 bases from J, the gap between germline ends came to 12 bases. CDR3 nucleotide sequence: TGTGCCTGGAGTGTGACCGGTGAGGACTACACCTTC. Translating gives CAWSVTGEDYTF. The full variable domain, in which reference TRBV30 and TRBJ1-2 provide the parts outside the CDR3, is SQTIHQWPATLVQPVGSPLSLECTVEGTSNPNLYWYRQAAGRGLQLLFYSVGIGQISSEVPQNLSASRPQDRQFILSSKKLLLSDSGFYLCAWSVTGEDYTFGSGTRLTVV.

This chain connects TRBV6-1 to TRBJ2-7; 8 bases agree with TRBD2. CDR3 length: 17 amino acids. V lost 3 bases and J lost 0; bases outside the gene matches: 10. The germline gives CDR1 MNHNS, CDR2 SASEGT. Here the CDR3 reads CASSDDFLAGTSYEQYF. In DNA, the CDR3 is TGTGCCAGCAGTGACGACTTTTTAGCGGGAACCTCCTACGAGCAGTACTTC.

The V and J genes are TRBV5-6 and TRBJ2-7; D uncertain. Trimming shortened V by 0 bases and J by 0 bases, and 19 bases separated the two germline ends. Germline values: CDR1 SGHDT, CDR2 YYEEEE. There are 18 residues in the CDR3. CDR3: CASSLERYIGIGSYEQYF. The CDR3 DNA reads as TGTGCCAGCAGCTTGGAACGGTATATAGGGATCGGCTCCTACGAGCAGTACTTC.

This clone was counted once. This rearrangement joins TRBV18 to TRBJ2-7, with TRBD1 matching over 7 bases. Germline assignment: CDR1 KGHSH and CDR2 LQKENI. This CDR3 has 13 amino acids. Trimming at V came to 4 bases and at J to 6 bases, leaving 6 bases not matched to a gene. The CDR3 is CASSQGQTLEQYF. The CDR3 coding sequence is TGTGCCAGCTCACAGGGACAGACCCTCGAGCAGTACTTC. The whole variable domain, filled in from reference TRBV18 and TRBJ2-7, reads NAGVMQNPRHLVRRRGQEARLRCSPMKGHSHVYWYRQLPEEGLKFMVYLQKENIIDESGMPKERFSAEFPKEGPSILRIQQVVRGDSAAYFCASSQGQTLEQYFGPGTRLTVT.

The chain employs TRBV14 and TRBJ2-7; 8 bases line up with TRBD1. This CDR3 contains 16 residues. After removal of 3 bases from V and 2 bases from J, the junction contained 9 bases not matched to a gene. CDR1 is SGHDN, CDR2 FVKESK, per germline. The CDR3 loop reads CASSHTLQGDPYEQYF. The DNA of the CDR3 is TGTGCCAGCAGCCACACCTTACAGGGGGACCCCTACGAGCAGTACTTC.

Details on this clone: Other DNA variants within this sample encode the same CDR3. This chain joins TRBV6-5 and TRBJ2-3; TRBD1 or TRBD2 may be the D gene (5 bases each). The germline V and J ends were trimmed by 0 bases and 6 bases, with 7 bases remaining between them. CDR3 size: 13 residues. Germline V gene sequence: CDR1 MNHEY, CDR2 SVGAGI. The CDR3 DNA reads as TGTGCCAGCAGTTACTCTGAGGGGGATACGCAGTATTTT. Amino acids: CASSYSEGDTQYF.

This chain uses TRBV10-1 with TRBJ1-4; no definite D call. The ends were cut back, 3 bases at V and 5 bases at J, with 13 bases in the middle. The CDR3 consists of 15 residues. The germline gives CDR1 WNHNN, CDR2 SYGVQD (reference sequence). Written as DNA, the CDR3 is TGCGCCAGCAGTGATTCTGGTCAGCTGAATGAAAAACTGTTTTTT. This sequence encodes CASSDSGQLNEKLFF.

V usage is TRBV7-8 and J usage is TRBJ2-2; no definite D call. Germline CDR1 is SGHVS and CDR2 is FQNEAQ. The V end lost 5 bases, the J end lost 3 bases, and 7 bases lay between the germline ends. CDR3 length equals 13 residues. CDR3 amino acids: CASSPYYTGELFF. The CDR3 bases are TGTGCCAGCAGCCCCTATTACACCGGGGAGCTGTTTTTT.

The chain is built from TRBV20-1 and TRBJ1-1, with a tentative D call TRBD1 (6 bases). Germline CDR1 reads DFQATT; CDR2 reads SNEGSKA (reference sequence). V was cut by 8 bases and J by 6 bases, with 13 bases left in between. This CDR3 has 11 amino acids. The CDR3 sequence: CSIPGAPEAFF. The CDR3 bases are TGCAGTATCCCGGGGGCCCCTGAAGCTTTCTTT.

The chain has TRBV4-1 and TRBJ2-5; a weak D match, TRBD2 (6 bases). CDR1 is MGHRA, CDR2 YSYEKL, per germline. CDR3 size: 15 residues. Between the trimmed V and J ends, which lost 1 base and 5 bases, there was a span of 14 bases. The DNA of the CDR3 is TGCGCCAGCAGCCAAGTGGAGGGCAGGTTGGAGACCCAGTACTTC. Amino acids: CASSQVEGRLETQYF.

The rearrangement links TRBV25-1 to TRBJ2-7; D is uncertain. The CDR3 is 14 amino acids. Trimming took 1 base from V and 3 from J, leaving 10 bases between them. The germline V gene has CDR1 MGHDK and CDR2 SYGVNS. CDR3 nucleotides: TGTGCCAGCAGTGAATTTAAACACCACTACGAGCAGTACTTC. It is translated as CASSEFKHHYEQYF.

The chain combines TRBV19 with TRBJ1-1; 7 positions agree with TRBD1. V was clipped by 6 bases and J by 1 base; unmatched bases: 5. The CDR3 runs 14 residues. The V gene's germline CDR1 is LNHDA and CDR2 SQIVND (reference sequence). This CDR3 reads CASRSRTGNTEAFF. As DNA, the CDR3 is TGTGCCAGTAGATCCCGGACAGGGAACACTGAAGCTTTCTTT.

The chain has TRBV27 and TRBJ2-7, with TRBD2 as a possible D gene (6 bases). There are 16 residues in the CDR3. Trimming cost V 7 bases and J 4 bases, with 23 bases left between them. Germline lookup yields CDR1 MNHEY and CDR2 SMNVEV (reference sequence). The CDR3 region is CASTNSAGTVGYEQYF. In nucleotides, the CDR3 is TGTGCCAGCACCAACTCGGCCGGGACTGTTGGGTACGAGCAGTACTTC.

In regard to this clone: This specimen includes other DNA sequences encoding the same CDR3. The chain uses TRBV30 and TRBJ1-1; D is undetermined. Trimming removed 0 bases at V and 6 bases at J, with 5 bases between. The CDR3 sequence is 11 residues long. Germline V CDR1 and CDR2: GTSNPN, SVGIG (reference sequence). The CDR3 is CAWSVTPEAFF. For the CDR3, the DNA is TGTGCCTGGAGTGTGACCCCTGAAGCTTTCTTT.

CDR3 in amino acids: CSALWTVNEKLFF. The CDR3 coding sequence is TGCAGCGCCCTATGGACGGTTAATGAAAAACTGTTTTTT. The chain joins TRBV29-1 to TRBJ1-4, with unresolved D. Germline V gene data show CDR1 as SQVTM and CDR2 as ANQGSEA. CDR3 size: 13 residues. Trimming pared 7 bases from V and 4 bases from J, leaving 13 bases between. The entire variable domain, with the rest obtained from reference TRBV29-1 and TRBJ1-4, is as follows: SAVISQKPSRDICQRGTSLTIQCQVDSQVTMMFWYRQQPGQSLTLIATANQGSEATYESGFVIDKFPISRPNLTFSTLTVSNMSPEDSSIYLCSALWTVNEKLFFGSGTQLSVL.

The table lists this clone with a few counts. The chain carries TRBV19 and TRBJ2-7; D perhaps matches TRBD1 (6 bases). Trimming shortened V by 6 bases and J by 4 bases, and 13 bases separated the two germline ends. Germline V lookup: CDR1 LNHDA, CDR2 SQIVND (reference sequence). This CDR3 has 13 residues. CDR3 in amino acids: CASSAADRYEQYF. The CDR3 DNA follows: TGTGCCAGTAGCGCGGCAGACAGGTACGAGCAGTACTTC.

The rearrangement uses TRBV4-3 and TRBJ1-2; perhaps TRBD1 as D (5 bases). V lost 0 bases and J lost 4, with 9 bases in between. The CDR3 is 14 residues long. CDR1 and CDR2 (germline): LGHNA, YSLEER. The CDR3 is CASSQESGLYGYTF. The CDR3 region has the DNA TGCGCCAGCAGCCAAGAGTCGGGACTCTATGGCTACACCTTC.